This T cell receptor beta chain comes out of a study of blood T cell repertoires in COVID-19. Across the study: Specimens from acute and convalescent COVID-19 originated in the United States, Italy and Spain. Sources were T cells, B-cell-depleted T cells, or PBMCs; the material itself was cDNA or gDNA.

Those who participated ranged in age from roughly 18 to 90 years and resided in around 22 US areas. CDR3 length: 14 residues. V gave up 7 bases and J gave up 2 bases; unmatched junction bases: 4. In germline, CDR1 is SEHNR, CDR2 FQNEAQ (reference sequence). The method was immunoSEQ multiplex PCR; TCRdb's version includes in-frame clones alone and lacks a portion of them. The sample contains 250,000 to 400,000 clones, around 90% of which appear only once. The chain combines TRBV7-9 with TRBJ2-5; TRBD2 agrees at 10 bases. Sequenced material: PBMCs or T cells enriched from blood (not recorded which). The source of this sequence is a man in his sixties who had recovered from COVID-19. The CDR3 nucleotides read TGTGCCAGCATTAAACTAGCGGGACAAGAGACCCAGTACTTC. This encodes CASIKLAGQETQYF.